These 28 T cell receptor beta chains share one sample of origin, sequenced in a study of cytomegalovirus exposure and HLA in healthy donors. Method: immunoSEQ multiplex PCR; TCRdb's copy keeps in-frame clones and lacks some. Of tens of thousands of clones listed, less than 90% are singletons. The sample taken for sequencing was PBMCs. These receptors all stem from a woman in her late teens or twenties in good health and CMV-seropositive.

The rearrangement uses TRBV9 and TRBJ1-2; tentatively, D is TRBD1 (5 bases). In germline, CDR1 is SGDLS, CDR2 YYNGEE. V shed 4 bases and J shed 8 bases, with 18 bases lying between them. This CDR3 comprises 14 residues. The CDR3 nucleotides are TGTGCCAGCAGCCCGCCGGGACTTGGGATAGGCTACACCTTC. This translates into CASSPPGLGIGYTF.

This clone came up a few times. The V call is TRBV7-9, the J call TRBJ1-2; tentatively, D is TRBD1 (5 bases). CDR1 SEHNR and CDR2 FQNEAQ come from the germline V gene (reference sequence). Trimming cost V 10 bases and J 5 bases, with 14 bases left between them. The CDR3 consists of 12 residues. CDR3 region: CATGPGGYGYTF. CDR3 coding DNA: TGTGCCACCGGACCCGGGGGGTATGGCTACACCTTC. The entire variable domain, with the rest obtained from reference TRBV7-9 and TRBJ1-2, is as follows: DTGVSQNPRHKITKRGQNVTFRCDPISEHNRLYWYRQTLGQGPEFLTYFQNEAQLEKSRLLSDRFSAERPKGSFSTLEIQRTEQGDSAMYLCATGPGGYGYTFGSGTRLTVV.

This chain uses TRBV9 with TRBJ2-7; D possibly corresponds to TRBD1 (5 bases). This CDR3 contains 15 residues. The V gene lost 4 bases and the J gene lost 1 base, with 15 bases spanning the gap. In germline, CDR1 is SGDLS, CDR2 YYNGEE. The CDR3 sequence is CASSRQGSESYEQYF. The CDR3 nucleotides read TGTGCCAGCAGCCGTCAGGGCAGTGAGTCCTACGAGCAGTACTTC.

CDR3 amino acids: CASSLTPGAGYGYTF. For the CDR3, the DNA is TGTGCCAGCAGCTTAACCCCAGGGGCAGGCTATGGCTACACCTTC. This chain links TRBV7-3 with TRBJ1-2, with D possibly matching TRBD1 (6 bases). This CDR3 has 15 residues. The V gene's germline CDR1 is SGHTA and CDR2 FQGTGA. V lost 0 bases to trimming and J lost 4 bases, with 12 bases between them.

This chain uses TRBV28 with TRBJ1-1; the D gene is possibly TRBD1 (6 bases). Per the germline V gene, CDR1 is MDHEN and CDR2 is SYDVKM. The CDR3 has 15 amino acids. Trimming cost V 4 bases and J 3 bases, with 15 bases left between them. Here the CDR3 reads CASSSNHNRDTEAFF. The CDR3 DNA is TGTGCCAGCAGTTCGAACCATAACAGGGACACTGAAGCTTTCTTT.

J is TRBJ1-3 and V is TRBV11-2, with D unresolved. Germline-derived CDR1 and CDR2 are SGHAT and FQNNGV. This CDR3 is built from 14 residues. V was trimmed by 5 bases and J by 1 base, leaving 9 bases between them. CDR3 coding DNA: TGTGCCAGCAGCCGGGGAGTGTCTGGAAACACCATATATTTT. It is translated as CASSRGVSGNTIYF.

The chain recombines TRBV5-1 with TRBJ1-1; 8 nucleotides match TRBD1. The ends lost 2 bases at V and 4 bases at J; junction bases unmatched: 4. The CDR3 has 14 amino acids. Germline-derived CDR1 and CDR2 are SGHRS and YFSETQ. The CDR3, as DNA: TGCGCCAGCAGCTTTGACAGGGGATCCACTGAAGCTTTCTTT. Its translation: CASSFDRGSTEAFF.

The CDR3 protein is CASSLALAGVQETQYF. The CDR3 DNA reads TGCGCCAGCAGCTTGGCCCTAGCGGGGGTCCAAGAGACCCAGTACTTC. The chain links TRBV5-1 to TRBJ2-5; 10 bases map to TRBD2. Germline assignment: CDR1 SGHRS and CDR2 YFSETQ. The V segment lost 0 bases and the J segment 1 base; nucleotides outside the gene matches: 3. This CDR3 contains 16 residues. Full variable domain (remainder filled in from reference TRBV5-1 and TRBJ2-5): KAGVTQTPRYLIKTRGQQVTLSCSPISGHRSVSWYQQTPGQGLQFLFEYFSETQRNKGNFPGRFSGRQFSNSRSEMNVSTLELGDSALYLCASSLALAGVQETQYFGPGTRLLVL.

This clone has more than one count but fewer than ten. This chain uses TRBV12-5 with TRBJ2-6; 13 bases match TRBD2. Germline assignment: CDR1 LGHNT and CDR2 FRNRAP. Trimming at V came to 5 bases and at J to 2 bases, leaving 6 bases not matched to a gene. The CDR3 is 18 amino acids. The CDR3 is CASGASGTSGAGANVLTF. The CDR3 nucleotides are TGTGCTAGTGGTGCATCCGGGACTAGCGGGGCTGGGGCCAACGTCCTGACTTTC.

V usage is TRBV27 and J usage is TRBJ1-2, with D possibly TRBD1 on 5 matching bases. CDR1 and CDR2 (germline): MNHEY, SMNVEV (reference sequence). The CDR3 runs to 14 residues. Trimming removed 5 bases at V and 4 bases at J, with 14 bases between. The CDR3 DNA is TGTGCCAGCAGTCCGCGACAGTTAGTCTATGGCTACACCTTC. This sequence encodes CASSPRQLVYGYTF.

V usage is TRBV28 and J usage is TRBJ1-1, with 7 bases matching TRBD1. The ends lost 4 bases at V and 5 bases at J; junction bases unmatched: 10. Germline V gene data show CDR1 as MDHEN and CDR2 as SYDVKM. There are 15 residues in the CDR3. CDR3 DNA sequence: TGTGCCAGCAGTTCACACTCGCCAGGGGGGACTGAAGCTTTCTTT. It is translated as CASSSHSPGGTEAFF.

The chain carries TRBV6-1 and TRBJ2-5, with 10 bases identical to TRBD1. The CDR3 extends over 15 amino acids. V shed 5 bases and J 4 bases; nucleotides not matched to a gene: 7. Germline V gene sequence: CDR1 MNHNS, CDR2 SASEGT. The CDR3 nucleotides read TGTGCCAGCAGTATCTCCCGGGACAGGGGAGAGACCCAGTACTTC. Encoded protein: CASSISRDRGETQYF.

This clone has just one count. The rearrangement uses TRBV5-6 and TRBJ2-7; 7 positions agree with TRBD2. The germline V gene encodes CDR1 SGHDT and CDR2 YYEEEE. V lost 0 bases and J lost 2; bases outside the gene matches: 8. CDR3 length equals 16 residues. For the CDR3, the DNA is TGTGCCAGCAGCTTGGCCGGTGTTAGCGGGCCCTACGAGCAGTACTTC. This sequence encodes CASSLAGVSGPYEQYF.

J is TRBJ2-3 and V is TRBV11-3, with 8 bases fitting TRBD2. The germline CDR1 and CDR2 sequences are SGHNT and YENEEA. With V trimmed by 5 bases and J by 2 bases, 6 bases remained unmatched. This CDR3 comprises 15 residues. The CDR3 nucleotides are TGTGCCAGCAGCCTCCTCGGGGGGGACACAGATACGCAGTATTTT. Its protein is CASSLLGGDTDTQYF.

In its sample, this clone was seen a few times. This same CDR3 is encoded by further DNA sequences in the sample. CDR3 nucleotide sequence: TGTGCCAGCAGCAGAGGGACCGGGGAGCTGTTTTTT. Amino acid sequence: CASSRGTGELFF. This chain uses TRBV5-6 with TRBJ2-2; D might be TRBD2 (5 bases). V shed 4 bases and J shed 5 bases, with 6 bases lying between them. Germline assignment: CDR1 SGHDT and CDR2 YYEEEE. This CDR3 has 12 amino acids. The full variable domain, its missing parts supplied by reference TRBV5-6 and TRBJ2-2, is DAGVTQSPTHLIKTRGQQVTLRCSPKSGHDTVSWYQQALGQGPQFIFQYYEEEERQRGNFPDRFSGHQFPNYSSELNVNALLLGDSALYLCASSRGTGELFFGEGSRLTVL.

The chain joins TRBV27 to TRBJ1-2; 7 bases fit TRBD1. Germline V gene sequence: CDR1 MNHEY, CDR2 SMNVEV (reference sequence). With 5 bases clipped from V and 8 bases from J, the junction kept 8 bases outside the gene matches. The CDR3 totals 13 residues. This CDR3 reads CASSDRVVKGYTF. The CDR3 DNA is TGTGCCAGCAGTGACAGGGTAGTGAAGGGCTACACCTTC.

This clone was recorded only once. V gene TRBV5-1 combines with J gene TRBJ1-6; D perhaps matches TRBD1 (5 bases). V lost 0 bases and J lost 0, with 7 bases in between. Germline CDR1 reads SGHRS; CDR2 reads YFSETQ. The CDR3 spans 16 residues. DNA for the CDR3: TGCGCCAGCAGCTTGGTAGGGGACTCCTATAATTCACCCCTCCACTTT. As protein: CASSLVGDSYNSPLHF.

CDR3 DNA sequence: TGTGCCAGCAGCTTAATAGGGGGCCATAACTATGGCTACACCTTC. Translating it yields CASSLIGGHNYGYTF. The V and J genes are TRBV7-9 and TRBJ1-2; 7 bases are shared with TRBD1. J gave up 1 base and V 2 bases, and 4 bases lay outside the gene matches. There are 15 residues in the CDR3. The V gene's germline CDR1 is SEHNR and CDR2 FQNEAQ (reference sequence).

The chain employs TRBV4-2 and TRBJ2-7; TRBD1 agrees at 9 bases. Trimming removed 0 bases from V and 2 bases from J; junction bases left unmatched: 2. Germline CDR1 LGHNA, CDR2 YNFKEQ. The CDR3 totals 15 residues. CDR3 sequence reads: CASSQEGDRAYEQYF. DNA of the CDR3: TGTGCCAGCAGCCAAGAAGGGGACAGGGCCTACGAGCAGTACTTC.

This chain joins TRBV9 and TRBJ2-3; 7 nucleotides align to TRBD1. This CDR3 spans 15 amino acids. Looked up from germline, CDR1 is SGDLS and CDR2 is YYNGEE. V gave up 0 bases and J gave up 4 bases; unmatched junction bases: 5. The CDR3 coding sequence is TGTGCCAGCAGCGTAGGTCCCGACAGGGCAGATACGCAGTATTTT. Its translation is CASSVGPDRADTQYF.

V usage is TRBV10-2 and J usage is TRBJ1-1; 8 bases fit TRBD1. The CDR3 covers 15 residues. CDR1 is WSHSY and CDR2 is SAAADI in the germline V gene. V gave up 7 bases and J gave up 6 bases; unmatched junction bases: 13. The DNA of the CDR3 is TGCGCCAGCATCCCCCCCACAGGGGGTAGGGCTGAAGCTTTCTTT. Amino acid sequence: CASIPPTGGRAEAFF.

This clone has just one count. The rearrangement links TRBV28 to TRBJ1-4; tentative D call: TRBD1 (6 bases). V lost 6 bases and J 5 bases, leaving 13 bases between the germline ends. From germline, CDR1 is MDHEN and CDR2 SYDVKM. CDR3 size: 14 residues. Here the CDR3 DNA reads TGTGCCAGCAGATTCGGACAGAGAAATGAAAAACTGTTTTTT. This sequence encodes CASRFGQRNEKLFF.

The chain couples TRBV7-2 to TRBJ1-5; D remains ambiguous. Germline V gene data show CDR1 as SGHTA and CDR2 as FQGNSA. The CDR3 runs 16 residues. V lost 1 base and J 1 base, leaving 11 bases between the germline ends. The CDR3 region is CASSLVSGRSNQPQHF. The CDR3 DNA sequence: TGTGCCAGCAGCTTAGTCTCGGGAAGGAGCAATCAGCCCCAGCATTTT.

The chain couples TRBV4-2 to TRBJ2-5; 8 positions match TRBD2. The CDR3 contains 16 residues. Unmatched junction bases numbered 5, after V lost 2 bases and J lost 0 bases. Germline CDR1 and CDR2: LGHNA and YNFKEQ. The CDR3 DNA sequence: TGTGCCAGCAGCCAATCCCAGCGGGGGCACCAAGAGACCCAGTACTTC. This encodes CASSQSQRGHQETQYF.

V is TRBV9 and J is TRBJ2-5; 8 bases map to TRBD1. The V segment lost 0 bases and the J segment 5 bases; nucleotides outside the gene matches: 6. Germline V lookup: CDR1 SGDLS, CDR2 YYNGEE. The CDR3 loop spans 15 amino acids. CDR3 loop: CASSVDRGAGETQYF. CDR3 nucleotides: TGTGCCAGCAGCGTAGACAGGGGGGCTGGGGAGACCCAGTACTTC.

The rearrangement links TRBV11-2 to TRBJ2-5; D ambiguous. The V and J ends lost 1 base and 4 bases respectively, with 7 bases between them. CDR1 and CDR2 (germline): SGHAT, FQNNGV. The CDR3 is made up of 13 amino acids. CDR3 in amino acids: CASSLGHRETQYF. The CDR3 DNA follows: TGTGCCAGCAGCTTAGGGCATCGAGAGACCCAGTACTTC.

The gene calls are TRBV9 and TRBJ2-1; 9 nucleotides match TRBD2. The CDR3 has 16 amino acids. The V and J ends lost 0 bases and 5 bases, in that order; junction bases with no gene match: 6. Per germline, CDR1 SGDLS and CDR2 YYNGEE. CDR3 amino acids: CASSVAGRGGHNEQFF. In DNA, the CDR3 is TGTGCCAGCAGCGTAGCCGGGCGGGGGGGACACAATGAGCAGTTCTTC.

The rearrangement joins TRBV4-1 to TRBJ1-3; tentative D call: TRBD1 (6 bases). V lost 1 base, J lost 5 bases, and 12 bases lay in between. Germline CDR1 reads MGHRA; CDR2 reads YSYEKL. CDR3 length: 15 residues. CDR3 loop: CASSQVGGGRNTIYF. The DNA for the CDR3 is TGCGCCAGCAGCCAAGTCGGCGGGGGCCGAAACACCATATATTTT.